Below, 7 T cell receptor beta chains from the same sample are listed, as sequenced in a study of T cells in Graves' hyperthyroidism and ophthalmopathy. The CDR3 regions of TCR beta were amplified from RNA transcripts. TCR CDR3 underwent first-round RT-PCR with the HTBI primer set. TCRdb fed the multiplex PCR reads into MiXCR, producing one record per CDR3 protein. The sample has about 360,000 distinct CDR3 sequences; less than 15% are singletons. The specimen was blood. These receptor sequences come from a woman between 18 and 30 years old with Graves' hyperthyroidism.

This clonotype was seen repeatedly, ten times or more. The chain employs TRBV2 and TRBJ2-1; 10 nucleotides match TRBD2. The CDR3 loop spans 10 amino acids. The germline gives CDR1 SNHLY, CDR2 FYNNEI. V shed 8 bases and J 12 bases; nucleotides not matched to a gene: 1. CDR3 residues: CASGTSVQFF. The CDR3 region has the DNA TGTGCCAGCGGGACTAGCGTGCAGTTCTTC.

This clonotype was counted at least ten times. The CDR3 region is CASRIDRGNNQPQHF. In nucleotides, the CDR3 is TGTGCCAGCAGGATCGACAGGGGGAATAATCAGCCCCAGCATTTT. The V gene is TRBV12-3 or TRBV12-4, the J gene TRBJ1-5; TRBD1 agrees at 9 bases. This CDR3 has 15 residues. The V and J ends lost 6 bases and 4 bases, in that order; junction bases with no gene match: 7.

In its sample, this clonotype was seen many times. The chain joins TRBV27 to TRBJ1-2; D gene uncertain. Germline loops: CDR1 MNHEY, CDR2 SMNVEV (reference sequence). The CDR3 totals 15 residues. With 3 bases removed from V and 4 bases from J, the gap between germline ends came to 15 bases. In DNA form, the CDR3 reads TGTGCCAGCAGTTTTCGGTATATCGCCGGCTATGGCTACACCTTC. Protein product: CASSFRYIAGYGYTF.

This clonotype was picked up many times. The J gene is TRBJ2-7, the V gene TRBV3-1; D gene unclear. This CDR3 has 13 amino acids. From germline, CDR1 is LGHDT and CDR2 YNNKEL (reference sequence). Trimming pared 4 bases from V and 3 bases from J, leaving 10 bases between. The CDR3 DNA sequence: TGTGCCAGCAGCCCCATCTTCCACTACGAGCAGTACTTC. It yields the protein CASSPIFHYEQYF.

This clonotype appeared many times. The chain employs TRBV9 and TRBJ1-4; tentative D call: TRBD1 (6 bases). The CDR3 has 16 residues. Germline lookup yields CDR1 SGDLS and CDR2 YYNGEE. The V gene lost 3 bases and the J gene lost 8 bases, with 20 bases spanning the gap. Written as DNA, the CDR3 is TGTGCCAGCAGCGGCGGCCGGACAGACGGGGGGGAAAAACTGTTTTTT. Its protein product is CASSGGRTDGGEKLFF.

The CDR3 DNA is TGTGCCAGCAGTTCCCGTAGCAGGGAGCTGTTTTTT. Translation gives CASSSRSRELFF. This chain links TRBV6-2 or TRBV6-3 with TRBJ2-2; no reliable D call. Per germline, CDR1 MNHEY and CDR2 SVGEGT. Trimming took 4 bases from V and 9 from J, leaving 9 bases between them. The CDR3 length is 12 residues.

Many counts were recorded for this clonotype. The V and J genes are TRBV28 and TRBJ1-5, with unresolved D. Germline V gene sequence: CDR1 MDHEN, CDR2 SYDVKM. The CDR3 has 14 amino acids. The V gene lost 7 bases and the J gene lost 0 bases, with 10 bases spanning the gap. CDR3 bases: TGTGCCAGCACTGGGCGATATAGCAATCAGCCCCAGCATTTT. Translated, it gives CASTGRYSNQPQHF.